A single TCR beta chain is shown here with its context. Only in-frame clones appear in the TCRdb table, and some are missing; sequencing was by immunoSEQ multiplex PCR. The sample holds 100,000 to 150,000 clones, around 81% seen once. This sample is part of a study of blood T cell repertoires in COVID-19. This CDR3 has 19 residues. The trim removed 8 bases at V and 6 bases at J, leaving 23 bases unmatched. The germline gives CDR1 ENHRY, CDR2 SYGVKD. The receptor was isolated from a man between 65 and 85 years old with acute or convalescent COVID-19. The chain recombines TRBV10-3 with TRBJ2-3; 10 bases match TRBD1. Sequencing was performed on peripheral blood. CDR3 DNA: TGTGCCATCGGGCGTCCCCCGACTCGCCGGGACAGGGGTCGGGATACGCAGTATTTT. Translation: CAIGRPPTRRDRGRDTQYF.